This T cell receptor beta chain was captured in a study of cytomegalovirus exposure and HLA in healthy donors. PCR amplification relied on 60 Vbeta primers (plus 13 Jbeta primers). Sequencing used immunoSEQ multiplex PCR; TCRdb keeps in-frame clones, though not all of them. The table lists around 150,000 clones, just under 70% of them singletons. Worth noting for this clone: What it binds is not known.

Study observations and caveats: It was approximately 160 TCR beta chains that were listed as cytomegalovirus-associated. Later analysis associated a missense DCLRE1C variant with TCR beta V- and J-gene trimming.

Sequenced: PBMCs. The receptor comes from a man aged 60 to 69 in good health and CMV-seronegative.

The CDR3 protein is CASTATGGNNQPQHF. CDR3 nucleotides: TGTGCCAGCACGGCGACAGGGGGAAACAATCAGCCCCAGCATTTT. This chain joins TRBV6-5 and TRBJ1-5; 9 bases map to TRBD1. The germline gives CDR1 MNHEY, CDR2 SVGAGI. CDR3 length equals 15 residues. J gave up 3 bases and V 7 bases, and 7 bases lay outside the gene matches.